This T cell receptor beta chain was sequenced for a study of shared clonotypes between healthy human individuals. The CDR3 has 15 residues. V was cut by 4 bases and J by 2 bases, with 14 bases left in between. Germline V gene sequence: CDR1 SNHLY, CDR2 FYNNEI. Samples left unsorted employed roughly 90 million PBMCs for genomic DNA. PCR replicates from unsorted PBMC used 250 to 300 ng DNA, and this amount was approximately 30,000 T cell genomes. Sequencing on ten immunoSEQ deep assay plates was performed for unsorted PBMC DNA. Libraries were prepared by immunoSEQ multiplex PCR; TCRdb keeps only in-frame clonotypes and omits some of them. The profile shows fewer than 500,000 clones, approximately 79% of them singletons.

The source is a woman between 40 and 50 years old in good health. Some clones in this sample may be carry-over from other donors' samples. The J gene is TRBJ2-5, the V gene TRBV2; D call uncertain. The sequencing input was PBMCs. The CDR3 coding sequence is TGTGCCAGCAGTGGACCCTGGGGTCCTCAAGAGACCCAGTACTTC. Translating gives CASSGPWGPQETQYF.